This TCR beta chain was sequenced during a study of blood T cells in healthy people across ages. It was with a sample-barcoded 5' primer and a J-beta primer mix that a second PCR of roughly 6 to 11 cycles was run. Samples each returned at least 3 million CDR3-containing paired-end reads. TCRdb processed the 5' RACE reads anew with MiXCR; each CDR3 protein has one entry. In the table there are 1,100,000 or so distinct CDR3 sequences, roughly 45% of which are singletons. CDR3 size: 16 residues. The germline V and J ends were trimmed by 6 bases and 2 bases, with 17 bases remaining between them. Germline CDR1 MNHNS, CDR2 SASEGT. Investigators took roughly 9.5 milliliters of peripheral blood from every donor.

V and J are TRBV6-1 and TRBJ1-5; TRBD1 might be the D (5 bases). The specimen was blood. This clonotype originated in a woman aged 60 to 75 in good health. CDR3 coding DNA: TGTGCCAGCAGCGGACGAGGGGCCTGGGGCAATCAGCCCCAGCATTTT. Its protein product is CASSGRGAWGNQPQHF.